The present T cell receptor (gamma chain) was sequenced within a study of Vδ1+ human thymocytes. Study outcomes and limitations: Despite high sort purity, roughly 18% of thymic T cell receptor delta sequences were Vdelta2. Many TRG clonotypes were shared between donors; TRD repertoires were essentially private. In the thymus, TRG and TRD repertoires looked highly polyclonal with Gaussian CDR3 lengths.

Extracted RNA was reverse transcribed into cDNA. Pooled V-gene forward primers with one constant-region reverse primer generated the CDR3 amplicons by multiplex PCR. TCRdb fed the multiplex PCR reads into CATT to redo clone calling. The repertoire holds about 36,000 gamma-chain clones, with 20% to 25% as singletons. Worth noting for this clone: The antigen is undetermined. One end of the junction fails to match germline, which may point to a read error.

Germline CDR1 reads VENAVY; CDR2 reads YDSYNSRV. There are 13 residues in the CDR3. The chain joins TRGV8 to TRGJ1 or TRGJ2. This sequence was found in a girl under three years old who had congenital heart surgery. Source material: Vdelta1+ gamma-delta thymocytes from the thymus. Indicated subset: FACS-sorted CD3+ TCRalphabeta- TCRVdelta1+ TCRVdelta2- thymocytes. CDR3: CATWGPGGYNKLF. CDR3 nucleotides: TGTGCCACCTGGGGACCCGGGGGGTATAACAAACTCTTT.